What follows are 15 T cell receptor beta chains derived from one specimen sequenced in a study of cytomegalovirus exposure and HLA in healthy donors. The PCR was carried out with 60 Vbeta primers and 13 Jbeta primers. Here immunoSEQ multiplex PCR was the method, and the copy in TCRdb shows in-frame clones only, minus some. The sample comprises about 120,000 clones, approximately 79% of which are singletons, and 6.2% rests with the top ten. Source material: PBMCs. These receptors were collected from a man aged 30 to 39 in good health and CMV-seropositive.

V usage is TRBV10-3 and J usage is TRBJ2-3, with D tentatively TRBD1 (6 bases). The CDR3 runs to 13 residues. V lost 10 bases, J lost 1 base, and 12 bases lay in between. CDR1 and CDR2 (germline): ENHRY, SYGVKD. CDR3 residues: CATRAGGTDTQYF. The CDR3, as DNA: TGTGCCACGCGAGCAGGGGGCACAGATACGCAGTATTTT.

The V gene is TRBV11-3, the J gene TRBJ1-2; D is undetermined. CDR3 length equals 15 residues. Germline CDR1 is SGHNT and CDR2 is YENEEA. V was cut by 2 bases and J by 1 base, with 11 bases left in between. CDR3 protein: CASSLSPGNNYGYTF. CDR3 nucleotides: TGTGCCAGCAGCTTAAGTCCGGGGAATAACTATGGCTACACCTTC.

The chain employs TRBV2 and TRBJ2-7, with 8 bases matching TRBD2. The CDR3 consists of 15 residues. V was clipped by 3 bases and J by 4 bases; unmatched bases: 8. Germline values: CDR1 SNHLY, CDR2 FYNNEI. The CDR3 DNA is TGTGCCAGCAGTGATCAAAGAGCGGGGGAATACGAGCAGTACTTC. Translated, it gives CASSDQRAGEYEQYF.

The genes are TRBV21-1 and TRBJ2-5; TRBD1 was called by the table and not checked on the DNA. TRBV21-1 is marked as a pseudogene. The CDR3 spans 13 residues. CDR3 protein: CASSTVTEETQYF. As DNA, the CDR3 is TGTGCCAGCAGCACCGTGACAGAAGAGACCCAGTACTTC.

J is TRBJ2-1 and V is TRBV2; a weak D match, TRBD2 (6 bases). V lost 7 bases and J lost 8, with 15 bases in between. This CDR3 region has 13 residues. The germline V gene encodes CDR1 SNHLY and CDR2 FYNNEI. Written as DNA, the CDR3 is TGTGCCAGCACTCCCCTGGAGGGCCATGAGCAGTTCTTC. The encoded protein is CASTPLEGHEQFF.

V usage is TRBV19 and J usage is TRBJ2-2; 8 nucleotides align to TRBD1. The V segment lost 3 bases and the J segment 7 bases; nucleotides outside the gene matches: 4. From germline, CDR1 is LNHDA and CDR2 SQIVND (reference sequence). CDR3 length equals 14 residues. CDR3 sequence (DNA): TGTGCCAGTAGTATCCAGGGGGCCGGCGGGGAGCTGTTTTTT. The encoded protein is CASSIQGAGGELFF.

V gene TRBV6-6 combines with J gene TRBJ1-1, with TRBD1 identical over 10 bases. CDR1 and CDR2 from the germline V gene are MNHNY and SVGAGI (reference sequence). This CDR3 has 16 amino acids. Trimming cost V 0 bases and J 8 bases; bases outside gene matches: 9. Here the CDR3 reads CASSYSFWGQGTEAFF. The CDR3 DNA is TGTGCCAGCAGTTACTCTTTTTGGGGACAGGGGACGGAAGCTTTCTTT.

The gene calls are TRBV18 and TRBJ2-1, with 7 bases aligning to TRBD1. The CDR3 loop spans 13 amino acids. Germline values: CDR1 KGHSH, CDR2 LQKENI. With 5 bases clipped from V and 5 bases from J, the junction kept 3 bases outside the gene matches. DNA of the CDR3: TGTGCCAGCTCAACAGGACAGGACAATGAGCAGTTCTTC. It translates to CASSTGQDNEQFF.

The V gene is TRBV30, the J gene TRBJ1-1; the D gene is possibly TRBD1 (5 bases). The CDR3 totals 15 residues. From germline, CDR1 is GTSNPN and CDR2 SVGIG (reference sequence). Trimming cost V 8 bases and J 3 bases, with 22 bases left between them. The CDR3 protein is CAGQTWTWGDTEAFF. The CDR3 DNA follows: TGTGCCGGCCAAACTTGGACCTGGGGGGACACTGAAGCTTTCTTT. Together with reference TRBV30 and TRBJ1-1, the CDR3 gives the full variable domain: SQTIHQWPATLVQPVGSPLSLECTVEGTSNPNLYWYRQAAGRGLQLLFYSVGIGQISSEVPQNLSASRPQDRQFILSSKKLLLSDSGFYLCAGQTWTWGDTEAFFGQGTRLTVV.

The CDR3 nucleotides are TGTGCCAGTAGGTGGGGGACAGGGAATACCAATGAGCAGTTCTTC. Amino acid sequence: CASRWGTGNTNEQFF. The chain couples TRBV19 to TRBJ2-1, with TRBD1 matching 9 bases. Per the germline V gene, CDR1 is LNHDA and CDR2 is SQIVND (reference sequence). This CDR3 is 15 amino acids long. The V and J ends lost 6 bases and 6 bases, in that order; junction bases with no gene match: 9.

The rearrangement joins TRBV7-8 to TRBJ2-7, with D maybe TRBD1 (5 bases). Per the germline V gene, CDR1 is SGHVS and CDR2 is FQNEAQ. The V end lost 1 base, the J end lost 3 bases, and 13 bases lay between the germline ends. The CDR3 consists of 15 residues. The CDR3: CASSLEPLDNYEQYF. The CDR3 region has the DNA TGTGCCAGCAGCTTAGAGCCATTGGACAACTACGAGCAGTACTTC. Combining the CDR3 with reference TRBV7-8 and TRBJ2-7 gives the whole variable domain GAGVSQSPRYKVAKRGQDVALRCDPISGHVSLFWYQQALGQGPEFLTYFQNEAQLDKSGLPSDRFFAERPEGSVSTLKIQRTQQEDSAVYLCASSLEPLDNYEQYFGPGTRLTVT.

The J gene is TRBJ2-5, the V gene TRBV23-1; possibly TRBD2 for D (6 bases). TRBV23-1 is identified as an open reading frame with a role that is uncertain. Trimming left V 3 bases short and J 0 bases short, with 17 bases between. The CDR3 has 17 residues. The CDR3 DNA sequence: TGCGCCAGCAGTCACATGGCGGCGGGACGCTACCAAGAGACCCAGTACTTC. Encoded protein: CASSHMAAGRYQETQYF.

This clone was observed a handful of times. V is TRBV6-1 and J is TRBJ1-1, with D hard to call. V gave up 4 bases and J gave up 4 bases, with 10 bases separating them. CDR3 length equals 13 residues. Germline CDR1 and CDR2: MNHNS and SASEGT. CDR3 bases: TGTGCCAGCAGTGGGCAGAGGGCCACTGAAGCTTTCTTT. It translates to CASSGQRATEAFF.

This clone has a single count. The V call is TRBV10-3, the J call TRBJ2-7; the D gene is possibly TRBD1 (5 bases). Per germline, CDR1 ENHRY and CDR2 SYGVKD. The CDR3 is made up of 15 amino acids. The V and J ends lost 0 bases and 3 bases respectively, with 12 bases between them. Written as DNA, the CDR3 is TGTGCCATCAGTGAGTCCCCCAGGGCTAACTACGAGCAGTACTTC. Translated: CAISESPRANYEQYF.

This chain uses TRBV14 with TRBJ1-2, with D possibly being TRBD1 (5 bases). Germline CDR1 reads SGHDN; CDR2 reads FVKESK. The CDR3 totals 15 residues. V lost 6 bases and J 8 bases, leaving 22 bases between the germline ends. Here the CDR3 DNA reads TGTGCCAGCAGTGCGGGGGGAGGACCCCGGAGAGGCTACACCTTC. Protein product: CASSAGGGPRRGYTF.